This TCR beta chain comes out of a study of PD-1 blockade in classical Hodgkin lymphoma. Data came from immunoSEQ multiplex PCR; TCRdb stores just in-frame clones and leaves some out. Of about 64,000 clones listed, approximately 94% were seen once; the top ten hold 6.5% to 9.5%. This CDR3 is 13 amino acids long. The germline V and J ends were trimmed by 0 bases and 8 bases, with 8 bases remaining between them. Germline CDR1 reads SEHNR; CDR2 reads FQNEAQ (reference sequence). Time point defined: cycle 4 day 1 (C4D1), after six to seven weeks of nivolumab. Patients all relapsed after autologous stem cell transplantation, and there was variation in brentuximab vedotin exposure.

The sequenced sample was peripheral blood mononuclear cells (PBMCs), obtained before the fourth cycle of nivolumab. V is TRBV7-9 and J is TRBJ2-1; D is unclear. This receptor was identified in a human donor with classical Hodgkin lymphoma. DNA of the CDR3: TGTGCCAGCAGCTTAGCTTCTTGGGATGAGCAGTTCTTC. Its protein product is CASSLASWDEQFF.